These T cell receptor beta chains were read from a single sample in a study of cytomegalovirus exposure and HLA in healthy donors. Produced via immunoSEQ multiplex PCR; TCRdb's table is partial and in-frame only. The sample comprises under 200,000 clones, approximately 71% of which are singletons, and roughly 7.8% rests with the top ten. Material for sequencing was PBMCs. Source of these receptors: a middle-aged woman in good health and CMV-seropositive. CDR3s include the opening cysteine and the closing phenylalanine or tryptophan. Fields, in order: D gene, clone size, J gene, V gene, CDR3 protein, CDR3 DNA. D genes are given only for firm matches. The listing skips clone size in some rows; elsewhere it reads once, few, many or a size class.

TRBD1	NA	TRBJ2-7	TRBV29-1	CSVRPTGGTFYEQYF	TGCAGCGTCCGCCCCACAGGGGGCACGTTCTACGAGCAGTACTTC
TRBD1	NA	TRBJ1-2	TRBV2	CASSQGTDYGYTF	TGTGCCAGCAGTCAGGGGACAGACTATGGCTACACCTTC
TRBD1	NA	TRBJ1-2	TRBV28	CASKQGLEGYTF	TGTGCCAGTAAACAGGGGTTGGAAGGCTACACCTTC
TRBD1	NA	TRBJ1-5	TRBV7-2	CASSWTGDFNQPQHF	TGTGCCAGCAGCTGGACAGGGGATTTCAATCAGCCCCAGCATTTT
NA	NA	TRBJ2-5	TRBV6-1	CASSGGIIQETQYF	TGTGCCAGCAGTGGCGGGATCATTCAAGAGACCCAGTACTTC
NA	NA	TRBJ2-3	TRBV28	CAEAVTSTDTQYF	TGTGCAGAGGCGGTGACTAGCACAGATACGCAGTATTTT
TRBD2	NA	TRBJ2-7	TRBV5-1	CASSLVPSGAGTYEQYF	TGCGCCAGCAGCTTGGTCCCTAGCGGGGCGGGGACCTACGAGCAGTACTTC
TRBD1	few	TRBJ2-5	TRBV9	CASSVDPGGQETQYF	TGTGCCAGCAGCGTAGACCCAGGGGGCCAAGAGACCCAGTACTTC
NA	NA	TRBJ1-5	TRBV19	CASSMIQVNQPQHF	TGTGCCAGTAGTATGATACAGGTGAATCAGCCCCAGCATTTT
NA	NA	TRBJ2-5	TRBV7-9	CASSLVITGQETQYF	TGTGCCAGCAGCTTAGTTATCACAGGGCAAGAGACCCAGTACTTC
TRBD2	NA	TRBJ2-7	TRBV19	CASSILAGGSNEQYF	TGTGCCAGTAGTATCTTGGCGGGAGGGTCCAACGAGCAGTACTTC
TRBD1	NA	TRBJ1-1	TRBV11-2	CASSRGTVNTEAFF	TGTGCCAGCAGCCGCGGGACAGTGAACACTGAAGCTTTCTTT
NA	once	TRBJ1-1	TRBV11-3	CASSLGKAMRRRAFF	TGTGCCAGCAGCTTAGGAAAGGCTATGAGGCGAAGAGCTTTCTTT
NA	NA	TRBJ2-3	TRBV28	CASSGQEGVGGTDTQYF	TGTGCCAGCAGTGGCCAAGAGGGGGTGGGAGGCACAGATACGCAGTATTTT
TRBD1	NA	TRBJ1-2	TRBV11-2	CASTLDGGQPYGYTF	TGTGCCAGCACCCTGGATGGGGGACAGCCCTATGGCTACACCTTC
TRBD2	NA	TRBJ2-5	TRBV28	CASRPEGASGSRAQYF	TGTGCCAGCAGACCCGAGGGGGCTAGCGGGAGTAGGGCCCAGTACTTC
NA	NA	TRBJ2-7	TRBV18	CASSIGTGTYEQYF	TGTGCCAGCTCAATAGGCACAGGGACGTACGAGCAGTACTTC
NA	NA	TRBJ2-5	TRBV11-1	CASSSSETQYF	TGTGCCAGCAGCTCTTCCGAGACCCAGTACTTC
NA	NA	TRBJ1-1	TRBV5-4	CASSLQGNTEAFF	TGTGCCAGCAGCTTGCAGGGGAACACTGAAGCTTTCTTT
NA	NA	TRBJ2-7	TRBV7-9	CASSLTTALGEQYF	TGTGCCAGCAGCTTGACGACAGCCCTAGGGGAGCAGTACTTC
TRBD2	NA	TRBJ2-3	TRBV30	CAWRLAGLGDTQYF	TGTGCCTGGAGACTAGCGGGACTGGGAGATACGCAGTATTTT
NA	NA	TRBJ1-5	TRBV7-9	CASSSSRNQPQHF	TGTGCCAGCAGCTCGTCCCGGAATCAGCCCCAGCATTTT
NA	NA	TRBJ2-2	TRBV7-3	CASSLAGVPGELFF	TGTGCCAGCAGCTTAGCAGGGGTACCCGGGGAGCTGTTTTTT
TRBD2	NA	TRBJ2-1	TRBV29-1	CSVTGTSVNNEQFF	TGCAGCGTCACCGGGACTAGCGTGAACAATGAGCAGTTCTTC
TRBD2	NA	TRBJ2-7	TRBV9	CASSVVGGAYEQYF	TGTGCCAGCAGCGTAGTGGGGGGGGCCTACGAGCAGTACTTC
TRBD1	NA	TRBJ1-5	TRBV27	CASSYDRASNQPQHF	TGTGCCAGCAGTTATGACAGGGCTAGCAATCAGCCCCAGCATTTT